A selection of T cell receptor beta chains follows, all from one sample in a study of shared clonotypes between healthy human individuals. Profiled with immunoSEQ multiplex PCR; TCRdb holds only in-frame clones, not every one. The sample consists of hundreds of thousands of clones, around 87% of them appearing once. Sequencing was done on a sample of memory CD8+ T cells sorted from blood. These receptors all stem from a man aged 18 to 30 in good health. CDR3s include the opening cysteine and the closing phenylalanine or tryptophan. The D gene is left open where the match is weak. For some rows the clone size is stated as once, few or many, or as a class when expanded; others skip it.

v_gene	abundance	j_gene	d_gene	CDR3aa	CDR3nt
TRBV7-9	-	TRBJ1-1	-	CASIGVVAEAFF	TGTGCCAGCATTGGGGTGGTGGCTGAAGCTTTCTTT
TRBV5-5	-	TRBJ1-6	TRBD1	CASSWRTGEGSPLHF	TGTGCCAGCAGCTGGCGGACAGGGGAGGGATCACCCCTCCACTTT
TRBV6-1	once	TRBJ2-1	TRBD1	CASTISRTGSNEQFF	TGTGCCAGCACCATTTCTAGGACAGGGTCCAATGAGCAGTTCTTC
TRBV28	-	TRBJ1-4	-	CASSTGRFNEKLFF	TGTGCCAGCAGCACGGGACGGTTTAATGAAAAACTGTTTTTT
TRBV15	-	TRBJ1-3	-	CATSRRPDTGGNTIYF	TGTGCCACCAGCAGACGCCCGGACACGGGTGGAAACACCATATATTTT
TRBV7-6	-	TRBJ2-7	TRBD2	CASSLYLAGSYEQYF	TGTGCCAGCAGCTTATATTTAGCGGGCTCCTACGAGCAGTACTTC
TRBV5-6	once	TRBJ2-2	TRBD1	CASSPYVLDRGNTGELFF	TGTGCCAGCAGCCCCTACGTCCTGGACAGGGGGAACACCGGGGAGCTGTTTTTT
TRBV28	-	TRBJ1-1	-	CASSLKQMNTEAFF	TGTGCCAGCAGTTTAAAACAGATGAACACTGAAGCTTTCTTT
TRBV18	-	TRBJ2-1	-	CASSPEGWYNEQFF	TGTGCCAGCTCACCGGAAGGGTGGTACAATGAGCAGTTCTTC
TRBV15	-	TRBJ2-7	-	CATSAGAGSNYEQYF	TGTGCCACCAGCGCCGGGGCAGGGTCTAATTACGAGCAGTACTTC